This T cell receptor (beta chain) appears in the sequencing data of a study of CD8 T cells in ankylosing spondylitis. Germline CDR1 SGHRS, CDR2 YFSETQ. This CDR3 contains 12 residues. J gave up 8 bases and V 4 bases, and 5 bases lay outside the gene matches. This clonotype was found many times. TCRdb used MiXCR to reprocess the 5' RACE reads, holding one entry per CDR3 protein. The sample carries just over 300,000 distinct CDR3 sequences, around 21% recorded once. The source of this sequence is a female donor with ankylosing spondylitis or in good health (not recorded which). The J gene is TRBJ1-2, the V gene TRBV5-1; 7 nucleotides match TRBD1. Sequenced sample: blood, either unsorted or a sorted T cell fraction (not recorded which). CDR3 residues: CASSTGAWGYTF. The CDR3 DNA follows: TGCGCCAGCAGCACAGGGGCTTGGGGCTACACCTTC.